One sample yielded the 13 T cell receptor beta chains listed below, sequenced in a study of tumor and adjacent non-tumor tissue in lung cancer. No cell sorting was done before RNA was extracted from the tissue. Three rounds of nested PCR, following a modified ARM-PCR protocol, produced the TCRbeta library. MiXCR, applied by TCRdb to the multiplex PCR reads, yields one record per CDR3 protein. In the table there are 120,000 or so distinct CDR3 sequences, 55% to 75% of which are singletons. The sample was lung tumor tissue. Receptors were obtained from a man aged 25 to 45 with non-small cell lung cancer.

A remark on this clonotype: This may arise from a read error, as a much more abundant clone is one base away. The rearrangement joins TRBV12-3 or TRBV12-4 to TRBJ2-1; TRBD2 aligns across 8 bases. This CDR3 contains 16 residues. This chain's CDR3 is CASRAKGLGAYNEQLF. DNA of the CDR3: TGTGCCAGCAGGGCCAAGGGACTAGGCGCCTACAATGAGCAGTTATTC.

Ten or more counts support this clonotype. As DNA, the CDR3 is TGTGCCAGCAGCTCCTTTCCCCAGCGGGAGGACGCCTACGAGCAGTACTTC. This translates into CASSSFPQREDAYEQYF. The chain carries TRBV7-9 and TRBJ2-7; 9 nucleotides match TRBD2. Unmatched junction bases numbered 12, after V lost 4 bases and J lost 2 bases. CDR1 SEHNR and CDR2 FQNEAQ come from the germline V gene (reference sequence). This CDR3 spans 17 amino acids.

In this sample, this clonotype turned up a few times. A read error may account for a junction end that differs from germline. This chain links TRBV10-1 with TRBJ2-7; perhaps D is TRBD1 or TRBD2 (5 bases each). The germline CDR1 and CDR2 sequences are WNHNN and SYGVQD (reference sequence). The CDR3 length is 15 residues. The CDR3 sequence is CVSSEGTYRNYEQYF. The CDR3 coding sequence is TGCGTCAGCAGTGAGGGGACCTACAGAAACTACGAGCAGTACTTC.

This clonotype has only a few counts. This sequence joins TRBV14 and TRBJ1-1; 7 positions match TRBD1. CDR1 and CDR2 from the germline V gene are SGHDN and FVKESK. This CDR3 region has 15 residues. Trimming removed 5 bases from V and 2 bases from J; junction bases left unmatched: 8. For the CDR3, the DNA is TGTGCCAGCAGCTTCCGGACAGGTTTAAACACTGAAGCTTTCTTT. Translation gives CASSFRTGLNTEAFF.

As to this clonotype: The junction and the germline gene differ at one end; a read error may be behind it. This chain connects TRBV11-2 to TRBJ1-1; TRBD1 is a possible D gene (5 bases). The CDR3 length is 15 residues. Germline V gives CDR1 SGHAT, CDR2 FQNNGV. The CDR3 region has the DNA TGTACCAGCAGCTTAGGGACGGGATGGAACACTGAAGCTTTCTTT. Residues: CTSSLGTGWNTEAFF.

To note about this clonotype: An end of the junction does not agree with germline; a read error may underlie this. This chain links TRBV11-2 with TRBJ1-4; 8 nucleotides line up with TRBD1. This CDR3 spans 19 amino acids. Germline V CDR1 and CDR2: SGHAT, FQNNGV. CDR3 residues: CASNLVHPGQGSGNEKLFF. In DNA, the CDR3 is TGTGCCAGCAACTTAGTTCACCCAGGACAGGGCTCGGGTAACGAAAAACTGTTTTTT.

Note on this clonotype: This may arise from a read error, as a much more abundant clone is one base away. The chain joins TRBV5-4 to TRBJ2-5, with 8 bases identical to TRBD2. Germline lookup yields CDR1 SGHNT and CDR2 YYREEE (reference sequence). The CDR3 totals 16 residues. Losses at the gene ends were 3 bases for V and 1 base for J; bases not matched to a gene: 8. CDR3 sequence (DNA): TGTGCCAGCAGCTGGACTAGCTGGAGATTCCAAGAGACCCAGTACTTC. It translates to CASSWTSWRFQETQYF.

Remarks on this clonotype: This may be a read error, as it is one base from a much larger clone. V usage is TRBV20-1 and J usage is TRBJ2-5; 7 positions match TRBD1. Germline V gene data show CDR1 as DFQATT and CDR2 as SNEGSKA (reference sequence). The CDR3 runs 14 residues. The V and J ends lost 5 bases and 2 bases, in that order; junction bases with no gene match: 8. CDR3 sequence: CSAPRGQEQETQYF. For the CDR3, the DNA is TGCAGTGCTCCCAGAGGACAGGAGCAAGAGACCCAGTACTTC.

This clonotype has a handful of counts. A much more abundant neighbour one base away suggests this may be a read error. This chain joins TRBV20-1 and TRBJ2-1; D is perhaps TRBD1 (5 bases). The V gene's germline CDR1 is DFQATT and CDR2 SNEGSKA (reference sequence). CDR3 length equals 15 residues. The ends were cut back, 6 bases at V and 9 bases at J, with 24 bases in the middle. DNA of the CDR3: TGCAGTGCCGACCGGACAAGGTCTATGAACAGTGAGCAGTTCTTC. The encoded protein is CSADRTRSMNSEQFF.

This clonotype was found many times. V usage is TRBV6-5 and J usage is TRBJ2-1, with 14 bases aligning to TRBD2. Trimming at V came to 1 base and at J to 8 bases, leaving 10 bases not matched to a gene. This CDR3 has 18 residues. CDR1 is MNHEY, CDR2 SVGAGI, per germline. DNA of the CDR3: TGTGCCAGCAGTTACTTTCTCCCCGGACTAGCGGGAGGCCATGAGCAGTTCTTC. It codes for CASSYFLPGLAGGHEQFF.

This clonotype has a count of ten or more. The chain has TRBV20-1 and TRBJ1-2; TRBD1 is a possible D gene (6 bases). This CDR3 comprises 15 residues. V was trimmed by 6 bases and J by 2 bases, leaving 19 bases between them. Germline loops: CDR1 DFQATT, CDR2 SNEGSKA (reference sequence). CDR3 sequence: CSAQTPGARNYGYTF. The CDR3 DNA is TGCAGTGCCCAGACTCCAGGGGCCAGAAACTATGGCTACACCTTC.

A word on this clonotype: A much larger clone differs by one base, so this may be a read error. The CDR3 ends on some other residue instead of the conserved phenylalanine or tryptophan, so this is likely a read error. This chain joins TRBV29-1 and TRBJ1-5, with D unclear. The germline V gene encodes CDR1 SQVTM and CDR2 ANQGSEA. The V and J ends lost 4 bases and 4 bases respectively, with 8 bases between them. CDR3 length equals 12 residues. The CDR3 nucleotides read TGCAGCGTTGGAACGGCGAATCAGCCCCAGCATCTT. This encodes CSVGTANQPQHL.

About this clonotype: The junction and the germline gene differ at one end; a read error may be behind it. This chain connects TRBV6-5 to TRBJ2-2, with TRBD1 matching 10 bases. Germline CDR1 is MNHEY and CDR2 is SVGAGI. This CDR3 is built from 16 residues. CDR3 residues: CASSNSWTGGIGELFF. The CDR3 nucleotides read TGTGCCAGCAGTAACTCCTGGACAGGGGGTATCGGGGAGCTGTTTTTT.